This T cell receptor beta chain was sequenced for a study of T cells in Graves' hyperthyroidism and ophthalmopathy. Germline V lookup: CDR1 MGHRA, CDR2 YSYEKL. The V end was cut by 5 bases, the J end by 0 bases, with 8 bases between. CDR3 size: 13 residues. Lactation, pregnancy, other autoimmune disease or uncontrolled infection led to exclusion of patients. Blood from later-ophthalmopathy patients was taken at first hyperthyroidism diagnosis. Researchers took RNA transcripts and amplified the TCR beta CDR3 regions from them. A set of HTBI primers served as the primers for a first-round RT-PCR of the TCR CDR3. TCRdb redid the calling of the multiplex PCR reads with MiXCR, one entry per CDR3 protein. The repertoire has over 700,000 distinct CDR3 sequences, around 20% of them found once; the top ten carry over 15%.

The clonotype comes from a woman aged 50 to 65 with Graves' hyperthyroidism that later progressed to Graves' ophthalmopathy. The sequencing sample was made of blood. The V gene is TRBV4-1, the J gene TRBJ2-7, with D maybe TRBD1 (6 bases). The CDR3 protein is CASSGTLSYEQYF. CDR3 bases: TGCGCCAGCAGCGGGACACTCTCCTACGAGCAGTACTTC.